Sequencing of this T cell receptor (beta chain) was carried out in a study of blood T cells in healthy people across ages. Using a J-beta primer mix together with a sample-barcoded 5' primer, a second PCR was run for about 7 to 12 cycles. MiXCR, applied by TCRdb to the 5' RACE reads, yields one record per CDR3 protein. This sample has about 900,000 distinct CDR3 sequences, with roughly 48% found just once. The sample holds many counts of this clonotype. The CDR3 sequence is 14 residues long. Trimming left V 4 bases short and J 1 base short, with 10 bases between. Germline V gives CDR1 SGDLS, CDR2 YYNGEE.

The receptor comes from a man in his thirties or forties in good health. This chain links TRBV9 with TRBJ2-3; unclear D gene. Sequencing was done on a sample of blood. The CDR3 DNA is TGTGCCAGCAGCACCGCCCCTGGCACAGATACGCAGTATTTT. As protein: CASSTAPGTDTQYF.